Listed below are T cell receptor beta chains from one sample, sequenced in a study of T cell repertoires in cytomegalovirus infection. These TCRs' antigens remain unknown. TCRdb processed the reads anew with MiXCR; each CDR3 protein has one entry. This table has hundreds of thousands of distinct CDR3 sequences, approximately 30% appearing once. This sample comprised cultured CD8+ T cells from PBMCs, obtained from culture after CMV antigen stimulation. These receptors were obtained from a human donor in good health (CMV status not recorded). Some clones in this sample may be carry-over from other donors' samples. Each CDR3 is given with its conserved first and last residue. Each record gives: J gene, D gene, clone size, V gene, CDR3 protein, CDR3 DNA. The D gene is left open where the match is weak. The size of a clone is reported for some rows only, either as once, few or many, or as a class for expanded clones.

TRBJ1-1,NA,NA,TRBV19,CASSIDRNGPVRTEAFF,TGTGCCAGTAGTATAGATCGGAATGGTCCTGTAAGGACTGAAGCTTTCTTT
TRBJ2-2,NA,NA,TRBV27,CASSYLPLNTGELFF,TGTGCCAGCAGTTACCTACCCCTGAACACCGGGGAGCTGTTTTTT
TRBJ1-4,NA,NA,TRBV6-6,CASSLSGPNEKLFF,TGTGCCAGCAGTTTATCAGGGCCTAATGAAAAACTGTTTTTT
TRBJ1-1,NA,many,TRBV27,CASSPWTENTEAFF,TGTGCCAGCAGCCCCTGGACGGAGAACACTGAAGCTTTCTTT
TRBJ2-7,NA,NA,TRBV10-3,CAIRTDPTYEQYF,TGTGCCATCAGGACGGATCCAACCTACGAGCAGTACTTC
TRBJ1-5,NA,few,TRBV2,CASSVGGEGLQPQHF,TGTGCCAGCAGTGTTGGGGGCGAGGGGCTTCAGCCCCAGCATTTT
TRBJ2-6,NA,many,TRBV7-7,CATRDRSSGANVLTF,TGTGCTACCCGGGACCGCAGCTCTGGGGCCAACGTCCTGACTTTC
TRBJ1-1,NA,few,TRBV7-6,CASSFLSGGDTMNTEAFF,TGTGCCAGCAGCTTCCTAAGCGGGGGGGACACTATGAACACTGAAGCTTTCTTT
TRBJ2-1,NA,NA,TRBV7-6,CASSLAGGRDNEQFF,TGTGCCAGCAGCTTAGCGGGGGGCCGCGACAATGAGCAGTTCTTC
TRBJ2-3,TRBD2,few,TRBV7-9,CASSFLAGVADTQYF,TGTGCCAGCAGTTTCCTAGCGGGGGTAGCAGATACGCAGTATTTT
TRBJ2-3,TRBD1,NA,TRBV15,CVTTTRAGGADTQYF,TGTGTCACCACTACGAGGGCAGGGGGCGCAGATACGCAGTATTTT
TRBJ2-1,NA,NA,TRBV5-6,CASSLQGKEQFF,TGTGCCAGCAGCTTGCAGGGTAAAGAGCAGTTCTTC
TRBJ1-1,NA,NA,TRBV27,CASTDGVNTEAFF,TGTGCCAGCACAGATGGGGTGAACACTGAAGCTTTCTTT
TRBJ1-1,NA,few,TRBV20-1,CSAGFLRTAEAFF,TGCAGTGCGGGCTTCCTGCGAACGGCTGAAGCTTTCTTT
TRBJ1-1,TRBD1,NA,TRBV4-1,CASSQTGVSMNTEAFF,TGCGCCAGCAGCCAGACAGGGGTATCCATGAACACTGAAGCTTTCTTT
TRBJ1-1,NA,few,TRBV2,CASSEDGREAFF,TGTGCCAGCAGTGAGGATGGCAGAGAAGCTTTCTTT
TRBJ2-7,NA,NA,TRBV11-3,CASSLLPAYEQYF,TGTGCCAGCAGCCTCCTTCCGGCCTACGAGCAGTACTTC
TRBJ2-5,NA,NA,TRBV12-3/TRBV12-4,CASISGTLQETQYF,TGTGCCAGCATCTCCGGGACTCTACAGGAGACCCAGTACTTC
TRBJ2-1,TRBD2,NA,TRBV6-5,CASSSVAGYNEQFF,TGTGCCAGCAGCTCGGTAGCGGGATACAATGAGCAGTTCTTC
TRBJ2-7,NA,NA,TRBV2,CASTPGPAVEQYF,TGTGCCAGCACTCCCGGACCAGCCGTCGAGCAGTACTTC
TRBJ1-2,NA,NA,TRBV6-5,CASTPGGWAHGYTF,TGTGCCAGCACCCCTGGGGGTTGGGCTCATGGCTACACCTTC
TRBJ2-2,TRBD2,NA,TRBV4-3,CASSPLGGGYTGELFF,TGCGCCAGCAGCCCCTTGGGGGGGGGATACACCGGGGAGCTGTTTTTT
TRBJ2-1,NA,NA,TRBV12-5,CASNGGANEQFF,TGTGCTAGTAATGGAGGGGCCAATGAGCAGTTCTTC
TRBJ2-5,NA,NA,TRBV7-8,CASSFPTGLQETQYF,TGTGCCAGCAGCTTTCCGACGGGACTCCAAGAGACCCAGTACTTC
TRBJ1-2,NA,NA,TRBV7-9,CASSLIQGRPNYGYTF,TGTGCCAGCAGCCTTATACAGGGCCGTCCTAACTATGGCTACACCTTC
TRBJ1-1,NA,few,TRBV4-1,CASSQSGGNTEAFF,TGCGCCAGCAGCCAATCGGGCGGGAACACTGAAGCTTTCTTT